Shown below are 32 T cell receptor beta chains from a single sample sequenced in a study of CD8 T cells in ankylosing spondylitis. TCRdb re-called the 5' RACE reads through MiXCR, storing one row per CDR3 protein. The sample records 150,000 to 200,000 distinct CDR3 sequences, around 13% being singletons. Sequences were obtained from blood, either unsorted or a sorted T cell fraction (not recorded which). The receptors originated from a male donor with ankylosing spondylitis or in good health (not recorded which).

The chain carries TRBV5-1 and TRBJ1-3, with D tentatively TRBD1 (6 bases). CDR1 SGHRS and CDR2 YFSETQ come from the germline V gene. This CDR3 is built from 14 residues. The V end lost 4 bases, the J end lost 1 base, and 9 bases lay between the germline ends. CDR3 protein: CASSPDSSGNTIYF. As DNA, the CDR3 is TGCGCCAGCAGCCCGGACAGTTCTGGAAACACCATATATTTT.

This clonotype showed up many times. This rearrangement joins TRBV6-1 to TRBJ2-3, with TRBD2 matching 10 bases. CDR3 length equals 14 residues. Per the germline V gene, CDR1 is MNHNS and CDR2 is SASEGT. J was trimmed by 4 bases and V by 2 bases; bases with no gene match: 0. The CDR3 DNA is TGTGCCAGCAGTGAACTAGCGGGAGCAGATACGCAGTATTTT. This translates into CASSELAGADTQYF.

The CDR3 spells CASSGQGRNEQFF. The CDR3, as DNA: TGTGCCAGCAGTGGACAGGGGCGGAATGAGCAGTTCTTC. The chain uses TRBV2 and TRBJ2-1; 8 nucleotides line up with TRBD1. This CDR3 contains 13 residues. CDR1 is SNHLY and CDR2 is FYNNEI in the germline V gene. The V segment lost 4 bases and the J segment 7 bases; nucleotides outside the gene matches: 3.

This clonotype occurred many times. The chain is built from TRBV10-2 and TRBJ2-1; either TRBD1 or TRBD2 may supply D (5 bases each). Trimming took 11 bases from V and 0 from J, leaving 20 bases between them. Germline CDR1 and CDR2: WSHSY and SAAADI. This CDR3 contains 16 residues. The CDR3 DNA follows: TGCGCCGTCACAGCACGAGGGGAAGGCTCCTACAATGAGCAGTTCTTC. This gives the protein CAVTARGEGSYNEQFF.

This clonotype was seen more than once but under ten times. This chain joins TRBV7-8 and TRBJ2-1; perhaps D is TRBD1 or TRBD2 (5 bases each). CDR1 and CDR2 from the germline V gene are SGHVS and FQNEAQ. V gave up 6 bases and J gave up 5 bases, with 20 bases separating them. The CDR3 has 16 amino acids. CDR3 protein: CASRSSQVRGHNEQFF. CDR3 in DNA: TGTGCCAGCAGATCCTCACAGGTTAGGGGACACAATGAGCAGTTCTTC. The full variable domain, with the rest looked up from reference TRBV7-8 and TRBJ2-1, is GAGVSQSPRYKVAKRGQDVALRCDPISGHVSLFWYQQALGQGPEFLTYFQNEAQLDKSGLPSDRFFAERPEGSVSTLKIQRTQQEDSAVYLCASRSSQVRGHNEQFFGPGTRLTVL.

This clonotype came up a few times. The chain has TRBV6-5 and TRBJ1-1; D is uncertain. V lost 0 bases to trimming and J lost 1 base, with 9 bases between them. Germline CDR1 MNHEY, CDR2 SVGAGI. This CDR3 region has 15 residues. CDR3 sequence (DNA): TGTGCCAGCAGTTACTCGTGGACGGAGAACACTGAAGCTTTCTTT. Protein product: CASSYSWTENTEAFF.

The chain joins TRBV7-6 to TRBJ2-7, with TRBD2 matching 9 bases. Germline CDR1 SGHVS, CDR2 FNYEAQ. The CDR3 spans 15 residues. V dropped 5 bases and J dropped 7; count of bases not matched to a gene: 12. CDR3 nucleotide sequence: TGTGCCAGCAGCCCCCGGGAGCGGGAGGTGCAAGAGCAGTACTTC. The encoded protein is CASSPREREVQEQYF.

V gene TRBV12-3 or TRBV12-4 combines with J gene TRBJ2-1; TRBD2 agrees at 12 bases. V lost 4 bases to trimming and J lost 8 bases; unmatched junction nucleotides: 3. There are 14 residues in the CDR3. The DNA of the CDR3 is TGTGCCAGCAGTTACACTAGCGGGGGGCATGAGCAGTTCTTC. Residues: CASSYTSGGHEQFF.

This clonotype has a handful of counts. The rearrangement links TRBV20-1 to TRBJ2-5; 7 bases are a match to TRBD1. The CDR3 contains 15 residues. Trimming removed 6 bases from V and 0 bases from J; junction bases left unmatched: 10. The germline V gene encodes CDR1 DFQATT and CDR2 SNEGSKA (reference sequence). The CDR3 DNA is TGCAGTGCCCCGAGAGGGACAGCGTACCAAGAGACCCAGTACTTC. It translates to CSAPRGTAYQETQYF.

This clonotype has just a few counts. V gene TRBV11-1 combines with J gene TRBJ2-1, with TRBD2 matching 13 bases. Trimming at V came to 5 bases and at J to 9 bases, leaving 7 bases not matched to a gene. The CDR3 runs to 15 residues. Germline V gene sequence: CDR1 SGHAT, CDR2 FQDESV (reference sequence). CDR3 sequence: CASSSWTSGSSEQFF. Here the CDR3 DNA reads TGTGCCAGCAGCAGCTGGACTAGCGGGAGCTCTGAGCAGTTCTTC.

The rearrangement uses TRBV27 and TRBJ2-5; 16 positions agree with TRBD2. The CDR3 covers 19 residues. V shed 5 bases and J 4 bases; nucleotides not matched to a gene: 13. The V gene's germline CDR1 is MNHEY and CDR2 SMNVEV (reference sequence). The CDR3 coding sequence is TGTGCCAGCAGTGTCTTGGGACTAGCGGGAGGGCCGTCGGGAGAGACCCAGTACTTC. This sequence encodes CASSVLGLAGGPSGETQYF.

This clonotype appeared many times. The chain has TRBV12-3 or TRBV12-4 and TRBJ1-5; no clear D gene. V was shortened by 3 bases and J by 6 bases, with 9 bases between the two germline ends. The CDR3 runs 13 residues. CDR3: CASSFAGGQPQHF. For the CDR3, the DNA is TGTGCCAGCAGTTTTGCGGGCGGTCAGCCCCAGCATTTT.

This clonotype was seen a few times. V usage is TRBV7-9 and J usage is TRBJ2-1, with 12 bases identical to TRBD2. V gave up 8 bases and J gave up 5 bases; unmatched junction bases: 10. Germline V gene lookup returns CDR1 SEHNR and CDR2 FQNEAQ (reference sequence). There are 16 residues in the CDR3. CDR3 sequence (DNA): TGTGCCAGCCGAGCCCCTAGCGGGAGGGTAAACAATGAGCAGTTCTTC. This codes for CASRAPSGRVNNEQFF.

This clonotype was seen a few times. V gene TRBV25-1 combines with J gene TRBJ2-5; weak D call: TRBD2 (6 bases). CDR1 and CDR2 (germline): MGHDK, SYGVNS. Trimming removed 7 bases at V and 2 bases at J, with 11 bases between. The CDR3 consists of 13 residues. DNA of the CDR3: TGTGCCAGCACGGAGGGAAATCAAGAGACCCAGTACTTC. Encoded protein: CASTEGNQETQYF.

This clonotype was counted only a few times. The chain employs TRBV27 and TRBJ2-4; 7 positions match TRBD1. The CDR3 covers 13 residues. Losses at the gene ends were 6 bases for V and 8 bases for J; bases not matched to a gene: 7. Germline V gene lookup returns CDR1 MNHEY and CDR2 SMNVEV (reference sequence). In nucleotides, the CDR3 is TGTGCCAGCAGACCAGACAGGGCTCACATTCAGTACTTC. Translation gives CASRPDRAHIQYF.

This clonotype was observed a handful of times. The V call is TRBV10-3, the J call TRBJ2-1; D possibly matches TRBD1 or TRBD2 (5 bases each). Trimming pared 6 bases from V and 7 bases from J, leaving 13 bases between. This CDR3 contains 13 residues. Germline-derived CDR1 and CDR2 are ENHRY and SYGVKD. The CDR3 reads CAIRGDATNEQFF. The CDR3 DNA is TGTGCCATCAGGGGGGATGCTACGAATGAGCAGTTCTTC.

V is TRBV6-2 or TRBV6-3 and J is TRBJ1-2; D unresolved. V gave up 0 bases and J gave up 2 bases, with 13 bases separating them. There are 16 residues in the CDR3. Germline V gene lookup returns CDR1 MNHEY and CDR2 SVGEGT. The CDR3 loop is CASSYSMVGGNYGYTF. The CDR3 nucleotides read TGTGCCAGCAGTTACTCGATGGTCGGCGGAAACTATGGCTACACCTTC.

A note on this clonotype: The conserved final phenylalanine or tryptophan is absent from the CDR3, which likely points to a read error. The CDR3 loop is CASSQDQETQYI. CDR3 coding DNA: TGCGCCAGCAGCCAAGACCAAGAGACCCAGTACATC. The chain is built from TRBV4-1 and TRBJ2-5; D is undetermined. CDR1 and CDR2 (germline): MGHRA, YSYEKL. This CDR3 contains 12 residues. Trimming removed 0 bases at V and 1 base at J, with 0 bases between.

The genes are TRBV3-1 and TRBJ2-1; 9 bases are shared with TRBD2. The CDR3 sequence is 17 residues long. V dropped 2 bases and J dropped 9; count of bases not matched to a gene: 14. Germline V gene lookup returns CDR1 LGHDT and CDR2 YNNKEL (reference sequence). CDR3 region: CASSQSRTSEGIGEQFF. CDR3 bases: TGTGCCAGCAGCCAATCCCGGACTAGCGAGGGGATCGGTGAGCAGTTCTTC.

This clonotype was counted a few times. This chain uses TRBV2 with TRBJ2-5, with TRBD1 as a possible D gene (5 bases). The germline V gene has CDR1 SNHLY and CDR2 FYNNEI. Trimming pared 8 bases from V and 1 base from J, leaving 8 bases between. This CDR3 has 12 residues. The CDR3 DNA is TGTGCCAGCCTAGACAGCCAAGAGACCCAGTACTTC. Translation gives CASLDSQETQYF.

The genes are TRBV6-5 and TRBJ2-1; possible D gene TRBD1, 7 bases. Deletions cut 2 bases from V and 6 bases from J, with 11 bases between. CDR3 length equals 14 residues. Germline lookup yields CDR1 MNHEY and CDR2 SVGAGI. The CDR3 DNA reads TGTGCCAGCAGTTACCACCAGGGGGGCAATGAGCAGTTCTTC. Encoded protein: CASSYHQGGNEQFF.

In this sample, this clonotype turned up many times. The genes are TRBV12-3 or TRBV12-4 and TRBJ2-7; 8 nucleotides align to TRBD2. The CDR3 contains 13 residues. V shed 6 bases and J 6 bases; nucleotides not matched to a gene: 7. The CDR3 DNA reads as TGTGCCAGCAGCACGGGACTAGTTGGCGAGCAGTACTTC. Protein product: CASSTGLVGEQYF.

This clonotype has a count of ten or more. The rearrangement links TRBV7-8 to TRBJ2-7, with D possibly matching TRBD2 (6 bases). Trimming pared 5 bases from V and 3 bases from J, leaving 14 bases between. The CDR3 covers 14 residues. CDR1 SGHVS and CDR2 FQNEAQ come from the germline V gene. CDR3 sequence (DNA): TGTGCCAGCAGCCCCCGGGACTCACTCTACGAGCAGTACTTC. Translating it yields CASSPRDSLYEQYF.

This clonotype was counted between two and nine times. V is TRBV7-9 and J is TRBJ2-7; either TRBD1 or TRBD2 may supply D (5 bases each). Germline loops: CDR1 SEHNR, CDR2 FQNEAQ (reference sequence). This CDR3 comprises 14 residues. V was pared by 8 bases and J by 5 bases, with 19 bases between. CDR3 bases: TGTGCCAGCGGTACGGGGCTCCCTATGGACGAGCAGTACTTC. The encoded protein is CASGTGLPMDEQYF. The whole variable domain, remainder taken from reference TRBV7-9 and TRBJ2-7, is DTGVSQNPRHKITKRGQNVTFRCDPISEHNRLYWYRQTLGQGPEFLTYFQNEAQLEKSRLLSDRFSAERPKGSFSTLEIQRTEQGDSAMYLCASGTGLPMDEQYFGPGTRLTVT.

The chain couples TRBV10-1 to TRBJ1-1; no clear D. This CDR3 has 13 amino acids. Germline V gene sequence: CDR1 WNHNN, CDR2 SYGVQD (reference sequence). Trimming pared 7 bases from V and 3 bases from J, leaving 12 bases between. The CDR3 DNA is TGCGCCAGCACCTCAGGACCGTACACTGAAGCTTTCTTT. It specifies CASTSGPYTEAFF.

This clonotype was recorded a few times. The chain couples TRBV6-5 to TRBJ2-3, with unresolved D. The germline V and J ends were trimmed by 2 bases and 1 base, with 10 bases remaining between them. Germline values: CDR1 MNHEY, CDR2 SVGAGI. CDR3 size: 15 residues. CDR3 amino acids: CASSYIGRRTDTQYF. As DNA, the CDR3 is TGTGCCAGCAGTTACATCGGGCGCCGCACAGATACGCAGTATTTT.

V and J are TRBV20-1 and TRBJ2-3; TRBD2 aligns across 9 bases. Germline CDR1 is DFQATT and CDR2 is SNEGSKA (reference sequence). The trim removed 6 bases at V and 0 bases at J, leaving 7 bases unmatched. The CDR3 spans 15 residues. CDR3 sequence: CSAREAGGSTDTQYF. The CDR3 nucleotides read TGCAGTGCACGAGAGGCGGGGGGGAGCACAGATACGCAGTATTTT.

The chain couples TRBV5-1 to TRBJ2-1, with 10 bases identical to TRBD2. V lost 4 bases and J lost 4; bases outside the gene matches: 5. CDR3 size: 15 residues. Germline values: CDR1 SGHRS, CDR2 YFSETQ. The CDR3 sequence: CASSPGLADYNEQFF. DNA of the CDR3: TGCGCCAGCAGCCCTGGACTAGCGGATTACAATGAGCAGTTCTTC.

This clonotype has at least ten counts. The chain has TRBV11-2 and TRBJ2-1, with TRBD2 as a possible D gene (6 bases). V was pared by 5 bases and J by 4 bases, with 21 bases between. This CDR3 has 17 amino acids. The germline gives CDR1 SGHAT, CDR2 FQNNGV. The CDR3: CASSLKNAGLKYNEQFF. The CDR3 bases are TGTGCCAGCAGCCTAAAAAACGCGGGACTTAAGTACAATGAGCAGTTCTTC.

The rearrangement uses TRBV6-2 or TRBV6-3 and TRBJ1-2; weak D call: TRBD1 (5 bases). Trimming removed 9 bases from V and 4 bases from J, with 15 bases in between. This CDR3 is built from 13 residues. CDR1 is MNHEY, CDR2 SVGEGT, per germline. DNA of the CDR3: TGTGCCAGTATGAACCACAGGATCTATGGCTACACCTTC. This gives the protein CASMNHRIYGYTF.

The chain uses TRBV7-9 and TRBJ2-5, with TRBD1 identical over 7 bases. V lost 2 bases to trimming and J lost 5 bases; unmatched junction nucleotides: 5. This CDR3 region has 14 residues. Per germline, CDR1 SEHNR and CDR2 FQNEAQ (reference sequence). CDR3 residues: CASSLLGGSETQYF. In DNA, the CDR3 is TGTGCCAGCAGCTTACTAGGGGGCTCGGAGACCCAGTACTTC.

This clonotype was seen a few times. The V call is TRBV7-6, the J call TRBJ2-5; the D is unclear. The germline V gene encodes CDR1 SGHVS and CDR2 FNYEAQ. The CDR3 sequence is 16 residues long. The V gene lost 3 bases and the J gene lost 2 bases, with 16 bases spanning the gap. The DNA for the CDR3 is TGTGCCAGCAGCTTTTTCACTACAGCCCCACAAGAGACCCAGTACTTC. It is translated as CASSFFTTAPQETQYF.